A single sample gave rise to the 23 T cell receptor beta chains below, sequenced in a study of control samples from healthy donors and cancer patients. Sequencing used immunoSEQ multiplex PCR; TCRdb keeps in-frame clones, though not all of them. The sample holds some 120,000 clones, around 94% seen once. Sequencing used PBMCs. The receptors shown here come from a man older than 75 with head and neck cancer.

Here the CDR3 reads CASTRGGASGETQYF. CDR3 nucleotide sequence: TGTGCCAGCACCAGAGGGGGGGCGTCAGGGGAGACCCAGTACTTC. The J gene is TRBJ2-5, the V gene TRBV11-2; D is possibly TRBD2 (7 bases). This CDR3 comprises 15 residues. Per germline, CDR1 SGHAT and CDR2 FQNNGV. V shed 7 bases and J shed 5 bases, with 20 bases lying between them.

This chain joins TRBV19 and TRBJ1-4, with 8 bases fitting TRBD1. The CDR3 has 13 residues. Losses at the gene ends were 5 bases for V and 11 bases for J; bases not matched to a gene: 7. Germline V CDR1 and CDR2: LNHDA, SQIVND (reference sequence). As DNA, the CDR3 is TGTGCCAGTAGTGGGCAGGGGGCACGGAAACTGTTTTTT. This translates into CASSGQGARKLFF.

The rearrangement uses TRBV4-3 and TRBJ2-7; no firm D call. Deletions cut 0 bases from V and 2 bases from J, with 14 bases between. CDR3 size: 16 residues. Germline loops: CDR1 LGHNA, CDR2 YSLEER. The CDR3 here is CASSQDRVGSAYEQYF. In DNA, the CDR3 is TGCGCCAGCAGCCAAGATAGGGTTGGAAGCGCCTACGAGCAGTACTTC.

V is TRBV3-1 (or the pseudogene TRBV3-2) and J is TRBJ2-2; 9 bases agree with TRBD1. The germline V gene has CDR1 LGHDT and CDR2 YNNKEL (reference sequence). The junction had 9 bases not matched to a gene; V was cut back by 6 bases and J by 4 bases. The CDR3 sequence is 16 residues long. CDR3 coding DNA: TGTGCCAGCAGGCGCTCCGGGACAGGGTTCACCGGGGAGCTGTTTTTT. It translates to CASRRSGTGFTGELFF.

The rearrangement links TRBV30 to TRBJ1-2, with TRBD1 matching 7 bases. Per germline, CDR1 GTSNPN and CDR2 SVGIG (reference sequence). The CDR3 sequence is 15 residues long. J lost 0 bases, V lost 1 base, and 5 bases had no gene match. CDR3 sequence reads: CAWSADRVTNYGYTF. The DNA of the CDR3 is TGTGCCTGGAGTGCCGACAGGGTTACTAACTATGGCTACACCTTC.

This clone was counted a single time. The CDR3 loop is CASSQSTGGSGEQYF. CDR3 nucleotides: TGCGCCAGCAGCCAATCAACAGGGGGAAGCGGCGAGCAGTACTTC. This chain uses TRBV5-1 with TRBJ2-7; 8 positions match TRBD1. With 4 bases clipped from V and 6 bases from J, the junction kept 12 bases outside the gene matches. The germline CDR1 and CDR2 sequences are SGHRS and YFSETQ. This CDR3 is built from 15 residues.

CDR3 protein: CASSDASGDSPLHF. CDR3 coding DNA: TGTGCCAGCAGTGACGCGTCAGGGGATTCACCCCTCCACTTT. The rearrangement joins TRBV2 to TRBJ1-6; maybe TRBD1 (6 bases). Trimming took 3 bases from V and 8 from J, leaving 11 bases between them. Germline CDR1 is SNHLY and CDR2 is FYNNEI. CDR3 length: 14 residues.

The CDR3 DNA sequence: TGCGCCAGCAGCCCCGTTCTCCAGGGCTCCTACGAGCAGTACTTC. Translation gives CASSPVLQGSYEQYF. This chain links TRBV4-3 with TRBJ2-7; tentatively, D is TRBD1 (5 bases). CDR3 length: 15 residues. The germline CDR1 and CDR2 sequences are LGHNA and YSLEER. V was shortened by 4 bases and J by 0 bases, with 13 bases between the two germline ends.

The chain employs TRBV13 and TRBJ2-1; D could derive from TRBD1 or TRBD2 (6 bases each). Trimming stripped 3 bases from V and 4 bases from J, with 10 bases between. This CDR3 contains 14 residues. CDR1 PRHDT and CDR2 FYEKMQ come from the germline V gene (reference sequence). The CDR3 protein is CASSLLGGYNEQFF. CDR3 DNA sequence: TGTGCCAGCAGCTTGCTAGGGGGGTACAATGAGCAGTTCTTC. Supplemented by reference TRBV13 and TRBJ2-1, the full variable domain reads AAGVIQSPRHLIKEKRETATLKCYPIPRHDTVYWYQQGPGQDPQFLISFYEKMQSDKGSIPDRFSAQQFSDYHSELNMSSLELGDSALYFCASSLLGGYNEQFFGPGTRLTVL.

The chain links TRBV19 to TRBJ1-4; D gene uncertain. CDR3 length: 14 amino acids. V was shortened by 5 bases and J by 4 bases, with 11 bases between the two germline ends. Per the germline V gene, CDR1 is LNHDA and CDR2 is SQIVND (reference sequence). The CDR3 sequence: CASSLPGFNEKLFF. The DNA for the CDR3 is TGTGCCAGTAGTTTACCGGGATTTAATGAAAAACTGTTTTTT.

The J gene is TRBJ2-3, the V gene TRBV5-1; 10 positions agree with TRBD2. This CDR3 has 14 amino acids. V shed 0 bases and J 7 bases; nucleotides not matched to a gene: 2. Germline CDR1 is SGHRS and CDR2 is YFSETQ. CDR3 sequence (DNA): TGCGCCAGCAGCTTGGCTAGCGGGAGAAATACGCAGTATTTT. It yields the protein CASSLASGRNTQYF.

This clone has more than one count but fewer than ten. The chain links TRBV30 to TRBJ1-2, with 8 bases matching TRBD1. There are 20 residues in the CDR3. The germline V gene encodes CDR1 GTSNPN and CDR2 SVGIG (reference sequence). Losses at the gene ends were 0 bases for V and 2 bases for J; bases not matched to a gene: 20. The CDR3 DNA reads TGTGCCTGGAGTGTTACCTTCGTCAGGACAGGGCAGAAGGAGAACTATGGCTACACCTTC. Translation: CAWSVTFVRTGQKENYGYTF.

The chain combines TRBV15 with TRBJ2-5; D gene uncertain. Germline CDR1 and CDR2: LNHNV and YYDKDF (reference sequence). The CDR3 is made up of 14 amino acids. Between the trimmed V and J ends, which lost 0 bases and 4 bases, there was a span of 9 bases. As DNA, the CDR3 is TGTGCCACCAGCAGAGATGGTGGTGGAGAGACCCAGTACTTC. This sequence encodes CATSRDGGGETQYF.

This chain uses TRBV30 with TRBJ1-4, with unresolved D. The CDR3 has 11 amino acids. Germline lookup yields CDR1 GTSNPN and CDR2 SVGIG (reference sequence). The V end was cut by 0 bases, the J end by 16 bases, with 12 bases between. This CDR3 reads CAWSVRGRAFF. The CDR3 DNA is TGTGCCTGGAGTGTCAGAGGCCGGGCGTTTTTT.

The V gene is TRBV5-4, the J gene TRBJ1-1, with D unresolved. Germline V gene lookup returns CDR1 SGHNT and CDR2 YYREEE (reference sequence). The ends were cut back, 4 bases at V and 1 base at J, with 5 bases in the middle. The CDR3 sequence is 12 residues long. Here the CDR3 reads CASSQKNTEAFF. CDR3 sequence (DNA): TGTGCCAGCAGCCAGAAGAACACTGAAGCTTTCTTT. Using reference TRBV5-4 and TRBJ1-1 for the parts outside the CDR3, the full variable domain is ETGVTQSPTHLIKTRGQQVTLRCSSQSGHNTVSWYQQALGQGPQFIFQYYREEENGRGNFPPRFSGLQFPNYSSELNVNALELDDSALYLCASSQKNTEAFFGQGTRLTVV.

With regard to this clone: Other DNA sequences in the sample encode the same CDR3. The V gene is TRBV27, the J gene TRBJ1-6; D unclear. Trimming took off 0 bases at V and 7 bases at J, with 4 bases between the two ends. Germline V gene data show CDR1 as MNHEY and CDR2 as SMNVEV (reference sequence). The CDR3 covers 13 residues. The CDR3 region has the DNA TGTGCCAGCAGTTTATCAGGGAATTCACCCCTCCACTTT. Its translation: CASSLSGNSPLHF.

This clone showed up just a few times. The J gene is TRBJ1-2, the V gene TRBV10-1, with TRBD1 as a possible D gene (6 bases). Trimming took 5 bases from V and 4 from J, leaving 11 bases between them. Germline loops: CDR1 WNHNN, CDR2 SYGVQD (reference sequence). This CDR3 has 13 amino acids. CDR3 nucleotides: TGCGCCAGCAGTCCTGACAGGTTCTATGGCTACACCTTC. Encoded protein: CASSPDRFYGYTF.

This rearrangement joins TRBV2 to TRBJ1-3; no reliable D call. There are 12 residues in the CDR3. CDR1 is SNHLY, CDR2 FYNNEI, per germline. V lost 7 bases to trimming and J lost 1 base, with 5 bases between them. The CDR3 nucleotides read TGTGCCAGCAAGGCGTCTGGAAACACCATATATTTT. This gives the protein CASKASGNTIYF. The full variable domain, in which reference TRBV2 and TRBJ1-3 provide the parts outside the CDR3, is EPEVTQTPSHQVTQMGQEVILRCVPISNHLYFYWYRQILGQKVEFLVSFYNNEISEKSEIFDDQFSVERPDGSNFTLKIRSTKLEDSAMYFCASKASGNTIYFGEGSWLTVV.

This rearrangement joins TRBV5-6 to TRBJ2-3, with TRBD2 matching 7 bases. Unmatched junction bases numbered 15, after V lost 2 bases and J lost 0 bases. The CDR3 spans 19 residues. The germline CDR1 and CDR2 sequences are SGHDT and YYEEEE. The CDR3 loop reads CASSFPGTGGTLSTDTQYF. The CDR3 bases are TGTGCCAGCAGCTTCCCCGGGACGGGAGGAACACTTAGCACAGATACGCAGTATTTT.

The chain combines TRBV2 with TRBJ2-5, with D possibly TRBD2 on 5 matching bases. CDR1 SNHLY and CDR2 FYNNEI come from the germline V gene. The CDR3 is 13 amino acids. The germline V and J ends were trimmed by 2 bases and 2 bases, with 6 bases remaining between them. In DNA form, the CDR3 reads TGTGCCAGCAGTGAACGGGGTCAAGAGACCCAGTACTTC. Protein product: CASSERGQETQYF.

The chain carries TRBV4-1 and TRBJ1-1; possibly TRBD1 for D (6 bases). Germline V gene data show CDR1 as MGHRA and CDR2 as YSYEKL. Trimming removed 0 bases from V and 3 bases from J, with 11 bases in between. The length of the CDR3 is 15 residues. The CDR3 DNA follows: TGCGCCAGCAGCCAAGATACAGGGATGCACACTGAAGCTTTCTTT. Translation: CASSQDTGMHTEAFF.

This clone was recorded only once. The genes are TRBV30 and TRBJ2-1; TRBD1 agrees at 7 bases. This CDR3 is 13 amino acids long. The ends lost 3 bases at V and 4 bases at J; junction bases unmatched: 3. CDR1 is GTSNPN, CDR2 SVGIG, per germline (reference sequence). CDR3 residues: CAWSRQGYNEQFF. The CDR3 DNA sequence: TGTGCCTGGAGCAGACAGGGATACAATGAGCAGTTCTTC.

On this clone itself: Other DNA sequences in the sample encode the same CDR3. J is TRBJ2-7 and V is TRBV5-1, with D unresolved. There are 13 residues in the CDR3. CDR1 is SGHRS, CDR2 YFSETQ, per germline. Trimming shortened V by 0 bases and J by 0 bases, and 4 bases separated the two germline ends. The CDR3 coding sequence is TGCGCCAGCAGCTTGGCCGGCTCCTACGAGCAGTACTTC. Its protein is CASSLAGSYEQYF.